What follows are 27 T cell receptor beta chains derived from one specimen sequenced in a study of T cells in Graves' hyperthyroidism and ophthalmopathy. Regions amplified from RNA transcripts were the TCR beta CDR3 regions. The HTBI primer set served for first-round RT-PCR of the TCR CDR3. TCRdb fed the multiplex PCR reads into MiXCR, producing one record per CDR3 protein. In the table there are under 300,000 distinct CDR3 sequences, about 25% of which are singletons. Source material: blood. These TCRs come from a man between 35 and 55 years old with Graves' hyperthyroidism that later progressed to Graves' ophthalmopathy.

The rearrangement links TRBV6-1 to TRBJ1-1; D is unclear. Per the germline V gene, CDR1 is MNHNS and CDR2 is SASEGT. Deletions cut 7 bases from V and 8 bases from J, with 17 bases between. This CDR3 spans 13 amino acids. CDR3: CASTTIGDSEAFF. CDR3 DNA: TGTGCCAGCACCACCATAGGAGATTCGGAAGCTTTCTTT.

The V call is TRBV19, the J call TRBJ1-2; D is uncertain. The CDR3 has 14 residues. Germline CDR1 is LNHDA and CDR2 is SQIVND (reference sequence). V dropped 6 bases and J dropped 4 bases, with 15 bases sitting between them. The DNA of the CDR3 is TGTGCCAGTAGGCGAGCGCGGATTGGCTATGGCTACACCTTC. Protein: CASRRARIGYGYTF.

In this sample, this clonotype turned up many times. The V call is TRBV19, the J call TRBJ2-7, with D perhaps given as TRBD1 or TRBD2 (5 bases each). Trimming removed 4 bases at V and 3 bases at J, with 10 bases between. This CDR3 has 13 residues. The germline V gene encodes CDR1 LNHDA and CDR2 SQIVND (reference sequence). As DNA, the CDR3 is TGTGCCAGTAGTAGAGAGGGGAACTACGAGCAGTACTTC. Translation gives CASSREGNYEQYF.

J is TRBJ1-5 and V is TRBV20-1, with D possibly TRBD1 on 6 matching bases. This CDR3 has 16 residues. The V gene lost 4 bases and the J gene lost 0 bases, with 16 bases spanning the gap. CDR1 is DFQATT, CDR2 SNEGSKA, per germline (reference sequence). The CDR3: CSAITKTGYSNQPQHF. The DNA of the CDR3 is TGCAGTGCTATTACTAAGACAGGCTATAGCAATCAGCCCCAGCATTTT.

In its sample, this clonotype was seen a few times. The chain has TRBV28 and TRBJ1-2; D is uncertain. Per the germline V gene, CDR1 is MDHEN and CDR2 is SYDVKM. The CDR3 loop spans 13 amino acids. V was cut by 4 bases and J by 7 bases, with 13 bases left in between. The CDR3 sequence is CASSSSGYRGYTF. The CDR3 DNA is TGTGCCAGCAGTTCCTCGGGGTACCGTGGCTACACCTTC.

This clonotype was counted between two and nine times. This chain joins TRBV12-3 or TRBV12-4 and TRBJ2-7, with TRBD2 matching over 12 bases. The CDR3 sequence is 16 residues long. With 4 bases clipped from V and 2 bases from J, the junction kept 6 bases outside the gene matches. The CDR3 nucleotides read TGTGCCAGCAGTTCGCTAGCGGGAGGGTCGACCTACGAGCAGTACTTC. Translating it yields CASSSLAGGSTYEQYF.

This clonotype was picked up a small number of times. The chain employs TRBV6-1 and TRBJ1-5; perhaps TRBD1 as D (6 bases). With 3 bases removed from V and 7 bases from J, the gap between germline ends came to 19 bases. This CDR3 spans 16 amino acids. Looked up from germline, CDR1 is MNHNS and CDR2 is SASEGT. The CDR3 DNA follows: TGTGCCAGCAGTGACGTGGGGGGGGCCTCCAAGCAGCCCCAGCATTTT. As protein: CASSDVGGASKQPQHF.

The CDR3 coding sequence is TGTGCCAGCAGCTCCTCCGTGGAGCAGTACTTC. It codes for CASSSSVEQYF. J is TRBJ2-7 and V is TRBV7-2; the D is unclear. Germline CDR1 SGHTA, CDR2 FQGNSA. V lost 4 bases and J lost 7, with 8 bases in between. The CDR3 contains 11 residues.

This clonotype was seen at least ten times. The chain has TRBV5-1 and TRBJ1-1; possible D gene TRBD1, 5 bases. The CDR3 is 13 residues long. The germline V and J ends were trimmed by 1 base and 3 bases, with 7 bases remaining between them. Germline assignment: CDR1 SGHRS and CDR2 YFSETQ. Here the CDR3 reads CASSLTRDTEAFF. The CDR3 DNA reads as TGCGCCAGCAGCTTGACCAGGGACACTGAAGCTTTCTTT.

Ten or more counts support this clonotype. V usage is TRBV19 and J usage is TRBJ1-5; weak D call: TRBD1 (6 bases). The germline V and J ends were trimmed by 3 bases and 3 bases, with 9 bases remaining between them. There are 14 residues in the CDR3. CDR1 and CDR2 (germline): LNHDA, SQIVND (reference sequence). CDR3: CASSIDRINQPQHF. DNA for the CDR3: TGTGCCAGTAGTATTGACAGGATCAATCAGCCCCAGCATTTT.

This clonotype appeared many times. This chain connects TRBV15 to TRBJ1-2; D gene unclear. The V and J ends lost 9 bases and 5 bases respectively, with 16 bases between them. In germline, CDR1 is LNHNV, CDR2 YYDKDF (reference sequence). The CDR3 is 13 amino acids. The CDR3 protein is CATTTVKGYGYTF. The CDR3 region has the DNA TGTGCCACTACCACAGTCAAGGGTTATGGCTACACCTTC.

There are many counts of this clonotype. Germline is not matched at one junction end, which may reflect a read error. The chain employs TRBV14 and TRBJ1-3; D ambiguous. Germline lookup yields CDR1 SGHDN and CDR2 FVKESK. This CDR3 comprises 13 residues. CDR3 in DNA: TGTGCCAGCAGCCAAGATTCATGGGAGAAATTACATTTT. It is translated as CASSQDSWEKLHF.

The CDR3 protein is CAGVSHGETQYF. DNA for the CDR3: TGTGCCGGAGTCTCCCATGGCGAGACCCAGTACTTC. The rearrangement uses TRBV30 and TRBJ2-5; D not certain. This CDR3 spans 12 amino acids. The germline gives CDR1 GTSNPN, CDR2 SVGIG (reference sequence). The V end lost 8 bases, the J end lost 5 bases, and 15 bases lay between the germline ends.

This clonotype has just a few counts. It may be a read error: a sequence one base away is much more abundant. This chain uses TRBV20-1 with TRBJ1-2, with D hard to call. CDR3 length: 13 amino acids. Per the germline V gene, CDR1 is DFQATT and CDR2 is SNEGSKA (reference sequence). CDR3 protein: CGARDGGVSGYTF. CDR3 in DNA: TGCGGTGCTAGAGATGGCGGGGTATCTGGCTACACCTTC.

This clonotype has at least ten counts. The CDR3 DNA reads as TGTGCCATCAGTGAATCCCCCTACACTGAAGCTTTCTTT. Amino acid sequence: CAISESPYTEAFF. The chain combines TRBV10-3 with TRBJ1-1; D unresolved. Germline assignment: CDR1 ENHRY and CDR2 SYGVKD. V lost 3 bases to trimming and J lost 3 bases, with 8 bases between them. The CDR3 contains 13 residues.

This clonotype showed up many times. V gene TRBV12-3 or TRBV12-4 combines with J gene TRBJ2-5; D may match TRBD1 or TRBD2 (5 bases each). The V and J ends lost 6 bases and 7 bases respectively, with 15 bases between them. The CDR3 loop spans 13 amino acids. The CDR3 DNA is TGTGCCAGCAGCCTTAGGTCCGGGGCGACCCAGTACTTC. This codes for CASSLRSGATQYF.

CDR3 sequence: CSASTGRYGYTF. The CDR3 DNA reads TGCAGTGCTAGTACGGGCCGATATGGCTACACCTTC. The chain employs TRBV20-1 and TRBJ1-2; D remains ambiguous. CDR1 is DFQATT, CDR2 SNEGSKA, per germline (reference sequence). The CDR3 spans 12 residues. Trimming took 3 bases from V and 5 from J, leaving 10 bases between them.

This clonotype was seen repeatedly, ten times or more. V and J are TRBV2 and TRBJ1-5; TRBD1 matches 7 bases. This CDR3 has 14 amino acids. Trimming cost V 8 bases and J 4 bases; bases outside gene matches: 8. Germline V gene sequence: CDR1 SNHLY, CDR2 FYNNEI. CDR3 DNA sequence: TGTGCCAGCTCTATGACAGGGCCGAATCAGCCCCAGCATTTT. Protein: CASSMTGPNQPQHF.

This clonotype was detected many times. The rearrangement links TRBV5-1 to TRBJ2-7; 12 bases agree with TRBD2. J lost 2 bases, V lost 0 bases, and 6 bases had no gene match. CDR3 size: 17 residues. Germline CDR1 is SGHRS and CDR2 is YFSETQ. CDR3 amino acids: CASSLATGTSGPYEQYF. Here the CDR3 DNA reads TGCGCCAGCAGCTTGGCGACCGGGACTAGCGGGCCCTACGAGCAGTACTTC.

The sample holds many counts of this clonotype. The chain carries TRBV13 and TRBJ2-2, with 13 bases that match TRBD2. The CDR3 sequence is 16 residues long. Germline V lookup: CDR1 PRHDT, CDR2 FYEKMQ (reference sequence). After removal of 4 bases from V and 4 bases from J, the junction contained 3 bases not matched to a gene. In DNA form, the CDR3 reads TGTGCCAGCAGCTCAGGACTAGCGGGAGTCACCGGGGAGCTGTTTTTT. Amino acids: CASSSGLAGVTGELFF.

This clonotype was observed at least ten times. This chain uses TRBV19 with TRBJ1-5; the D is unclear. V shed 0 bases and J shed 7 bases, with 7 bases lying between them. The germline V gene encodes CDR1 LNHDA and CDR2 SQIVND (reference sequence). This CDR3 contains 13 residues. The CDR3 here is CASSIEGRQPQHF. CDR3 coding DNA: TGTGCCAGTAGTATAGAGGGGAGGCAGCCCCAGCATTTT. Combining the CDR3 with reference TRBV19 and TRBJ1-5 gives the whole variable domain DGGITQSPKYLFRKEGQNVTLSCEQNLNHDAMYWYRQDPGQGLRLIYYSQIVNDFQKGDIAEGYSVSREKKESFPLTVTSAQKNPTAFYLCASSIEGRQPQHFGDGTRLSIL.

In its sample, this clonotype was seen many times. The V gene is TRBV5-1, the J gene TRBJ2-7; 7 bases match TRBD1. The V and J ends lost 4 bases and 4 bases, in that order; junction bases with no gene match: 14. This CDR3 has 16 amino acids. CDR1 is SGHRS, CDR2 YFSETQ, per germline. The CDR3 DNA sequence: TGCGCCAGCAGCCCCCGACAGGGTGAGGGCTCTTACGAGCAGTACTTC. Residues: CASSPRQGEGSYEQYF.

This clonotype has a count of ten or more. V is TRBV30 and J is TRBJ1-1; D gene uncertain. CDR3 length equals 16 residues. Per germline, CDR1 GTSNPN and CDR2 SVGIG (reference sequence). V was trimmed by 0 bases and J by 0 bases, leaving 14 bases between them. The CDR3 DNA is TGTGCCTGGAGTGTACGCGGGCAAATAATGAACACTGAAGCTTTCTTT. This gives the protein CAWSVRGQIMNTEAFF.

This clonotype has at least ten counts. This chain links TRBV9 with TRBJ2-1; 8 bases fit TRBD2. V trimming: 0 bases; J trimming: 5 bases; junction bases outside the gene matches: 10. The germline CDR1 and CDR2 sequences are SGDLS and YYNGEE. The CDR3 runs to 17 residues. CDR3 sequence: CASSVALSGIRHNEQFF. The CDR3 DNA sequence: TGTGCCAGCAGCGTAGCCCTTAGCGGGATACGACACAATGAGCAGTTCTTC.

This clonotype has at least ten counts. The chain combines TRBV29-1 with TRBJ2-7; 7 bases line up with TRBD2. V was clipped by 0 bases and J by 6 bases; unmatched bases: 11. The CDR3 loop spans 15 amino acids. The germline V gene encodes CDR1 SQVTM and CDR2 ANQGSEA. This CDR3 reads CSVEEAAGVNPEQYF. For the CDR3, the DNA is TGCAGCGTTGAAGAAGCGGCGGGAGTCAATCCCGAGCAGTACTTC.

Many counts were recorded for this clonotype. J is TRBJ1-2 and V is TRBV12-3 or TRBV12-4; tentative D call: TRBD1 (6 bases). The CDR3 spans 11 residues. V shed 3 bases and J shed 8 bases, with 7 bases lying between them. The CDR3 DNA reads as TGTGCCAGCAGTTTCAGGGGCGGCTACACCTTC. This gives the protein CASSFRGGYTF.

The CDR3 loop is CASSLTDLQNYGYTF. CDR3 sequence (DNA): TGTGCCAGCAGTCTGACGGATCTCCAGAACTATGGCTACACCTTC. The chain links TRBV12-3 or TRBV12-4 to TRBJ1-2, with D uncertain. Trimming left V 5 bases short and J 2 bases short, with 15 bases between. CDR3 size: 15 residues.